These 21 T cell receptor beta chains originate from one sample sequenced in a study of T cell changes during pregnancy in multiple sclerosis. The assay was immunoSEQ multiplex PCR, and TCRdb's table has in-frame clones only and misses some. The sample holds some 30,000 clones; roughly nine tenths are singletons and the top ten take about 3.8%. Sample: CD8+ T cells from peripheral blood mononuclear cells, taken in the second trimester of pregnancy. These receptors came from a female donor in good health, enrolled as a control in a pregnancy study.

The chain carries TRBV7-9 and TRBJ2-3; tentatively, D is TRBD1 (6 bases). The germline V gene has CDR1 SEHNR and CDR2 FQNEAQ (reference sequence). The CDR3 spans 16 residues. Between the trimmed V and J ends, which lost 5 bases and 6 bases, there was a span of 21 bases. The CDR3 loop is CASSTLQGPPIDTQYF. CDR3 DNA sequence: TGTGCCAGCAGCACCCTACAGGGACCCCCGATCGATACGCAGTATTTT.

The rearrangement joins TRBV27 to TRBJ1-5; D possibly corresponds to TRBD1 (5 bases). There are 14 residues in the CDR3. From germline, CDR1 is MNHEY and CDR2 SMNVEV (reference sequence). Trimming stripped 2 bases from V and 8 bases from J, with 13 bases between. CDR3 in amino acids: CASSLHGRGEPQHF. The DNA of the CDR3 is TGTGCCAGCAGTTTACACGGGAGGGGAGAGCCCCAGCATTTT.

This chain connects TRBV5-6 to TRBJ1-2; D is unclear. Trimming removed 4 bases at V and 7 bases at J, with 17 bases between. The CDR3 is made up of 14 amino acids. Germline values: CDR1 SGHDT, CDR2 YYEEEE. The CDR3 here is CASSLRRDSGGYTF. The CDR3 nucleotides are TGTGCCAGCAGCCTTCGACGGGATTCGGGTGGCTACACCTTC.

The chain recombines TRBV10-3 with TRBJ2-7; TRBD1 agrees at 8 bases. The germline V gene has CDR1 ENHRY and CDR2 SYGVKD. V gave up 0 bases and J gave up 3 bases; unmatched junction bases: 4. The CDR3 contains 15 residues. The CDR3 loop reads CAISESITGGYEQYF. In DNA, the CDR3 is TGTGCCATCAGTGAGTCGATAACAGGGGGCTACGAGCAGTACTTC.

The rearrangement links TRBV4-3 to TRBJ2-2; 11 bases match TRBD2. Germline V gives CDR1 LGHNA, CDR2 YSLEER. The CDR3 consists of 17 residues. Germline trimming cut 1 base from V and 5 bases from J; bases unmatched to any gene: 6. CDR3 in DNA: TGCGCCAGCAGCCAAGGGACTAGCGGGCTACTGACCGGGGAGCTGTTTTTT. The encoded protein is CASSQGTSGLLTGELFF.

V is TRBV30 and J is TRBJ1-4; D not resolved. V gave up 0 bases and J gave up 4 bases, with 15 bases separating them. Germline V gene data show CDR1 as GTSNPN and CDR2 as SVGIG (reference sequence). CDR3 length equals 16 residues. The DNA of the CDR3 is TGTGCCTGGAGTGTAGGTTGGGGAGGTTATAATGAAAAACTGTTTTTT. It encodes CAWSVGWGGYNEKLFF.

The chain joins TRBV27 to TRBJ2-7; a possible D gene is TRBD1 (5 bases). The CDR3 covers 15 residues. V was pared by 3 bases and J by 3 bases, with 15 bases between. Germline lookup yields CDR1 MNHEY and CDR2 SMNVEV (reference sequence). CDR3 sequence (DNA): TGTGCCAGCAGTTTGGCAGGGTTTGCAAACTACGAGCAGTACTTC. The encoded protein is CASSLAGFANYEQYF.

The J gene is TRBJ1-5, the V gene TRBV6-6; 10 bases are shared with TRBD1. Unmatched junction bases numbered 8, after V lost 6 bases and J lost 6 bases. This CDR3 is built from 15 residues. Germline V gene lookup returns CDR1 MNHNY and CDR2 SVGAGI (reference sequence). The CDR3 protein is CASRSRDRGSQPQHF. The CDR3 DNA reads TGTGCCAGCAGGTCCCGGGACAGGGGAAGTCAGCCCCAGCATTTT.

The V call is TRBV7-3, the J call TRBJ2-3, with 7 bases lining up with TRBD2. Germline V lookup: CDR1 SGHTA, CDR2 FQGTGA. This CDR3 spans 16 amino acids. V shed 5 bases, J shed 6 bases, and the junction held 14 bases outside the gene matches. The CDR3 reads CASSHGATLGGDTQYF. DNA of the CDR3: TGTGCCAGCAGCCACGGGGCAACACTGGGGGGGGATACGCAGTATTTT.

The CDR3 DNA is TGTGCCAGCCTCTTCCCTACAGGGGGCAAAACTGAAGCTTTCTTT. Encoded protein: CASLFPTGGKTEAFF. The chain couples TRBV7-9 to TRBJ1-1; TRBD1 agrees at 9 bases. The germline V gene has CDR1 SEHNR and CDR2 FQNEAQ (reference sequence). This CDR3 contains 15 residues. Unmatched junction bases numbered 12, after V lost 8 bases and J lost 5 bases.

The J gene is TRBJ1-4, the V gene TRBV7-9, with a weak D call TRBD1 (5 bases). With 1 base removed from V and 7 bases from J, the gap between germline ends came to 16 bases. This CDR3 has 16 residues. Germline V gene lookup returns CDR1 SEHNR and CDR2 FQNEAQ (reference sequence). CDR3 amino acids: CASSLGPEGSSEKLFF. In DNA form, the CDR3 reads TGTGCCAGCAGCTTAGGCCCGGAGGGGTCTAGTGAAAAACTGTTTTTT. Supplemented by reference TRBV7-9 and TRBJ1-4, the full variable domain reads DTGVSQNPRHKITKRGQNVTFRCDPISEHNRLYWYRQTLGQGPEFLTYFQNEAQLEKSRLLSDRFSAERPKGSFSTLEIQRTEQGDSAMYLCASSLGPEGSSEKLFFGSGTQLSVL.

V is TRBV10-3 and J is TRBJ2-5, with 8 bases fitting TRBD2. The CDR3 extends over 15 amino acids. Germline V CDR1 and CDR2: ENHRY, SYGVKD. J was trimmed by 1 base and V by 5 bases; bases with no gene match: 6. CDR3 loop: CAISFSAGAQETQYF. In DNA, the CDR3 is TGTGCCATCAGTTTCTCAGCGGGGGCCCAAGAGACCCAGTACTTC.

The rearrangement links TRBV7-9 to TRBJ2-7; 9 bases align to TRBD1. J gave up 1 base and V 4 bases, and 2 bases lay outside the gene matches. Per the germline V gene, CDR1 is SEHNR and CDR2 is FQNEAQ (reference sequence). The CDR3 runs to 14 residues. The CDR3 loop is CASSSGQGSYEQYF. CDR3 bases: TGTGCCAGCAGCTCGGGACAGGGTTCCTACGAGCAGTACTTC.

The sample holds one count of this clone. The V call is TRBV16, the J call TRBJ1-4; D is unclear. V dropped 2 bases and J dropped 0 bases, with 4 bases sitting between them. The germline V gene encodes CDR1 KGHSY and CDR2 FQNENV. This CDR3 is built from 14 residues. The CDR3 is CASSQPSTNEKLFF. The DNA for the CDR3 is TGTGCCAGCAGCCAACCCTCAACTAATGAAAAACTGTTTTTT.

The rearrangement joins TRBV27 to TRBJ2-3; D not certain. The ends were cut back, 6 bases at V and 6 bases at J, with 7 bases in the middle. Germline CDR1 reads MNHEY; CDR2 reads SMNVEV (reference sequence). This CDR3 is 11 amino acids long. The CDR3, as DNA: TGTGCCAGCAGCTTTCGGGATACGCAGTATTTT. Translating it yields CASSFRDTQYF.

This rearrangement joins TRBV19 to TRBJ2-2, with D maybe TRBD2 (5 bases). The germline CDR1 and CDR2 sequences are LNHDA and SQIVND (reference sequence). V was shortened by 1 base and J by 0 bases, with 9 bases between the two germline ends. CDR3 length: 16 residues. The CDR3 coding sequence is TGTGCCAGTAGTATAGGTCCGGGGACGAACACCGGGGAGCTGTTTTTT. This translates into CASSIGPGTNTGELFF.

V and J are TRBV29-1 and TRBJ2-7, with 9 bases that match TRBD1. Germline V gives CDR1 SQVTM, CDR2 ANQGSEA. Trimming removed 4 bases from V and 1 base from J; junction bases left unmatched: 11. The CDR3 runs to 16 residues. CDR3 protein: CSVGGYRGRGSYEQYF. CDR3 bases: TGCAGCGTTGGGGGGTACAGGGGGCGCGGGTCCTACGAGCAGTACTTC.

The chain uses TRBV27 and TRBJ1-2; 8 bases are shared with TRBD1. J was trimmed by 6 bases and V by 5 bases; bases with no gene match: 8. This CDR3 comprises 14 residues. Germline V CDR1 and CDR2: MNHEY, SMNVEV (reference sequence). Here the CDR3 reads CASSLTGGIDGYTF. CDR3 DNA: TGTGCCAGCAGTCTAACAGGGGGAATTGATGGCTACACCTTC.

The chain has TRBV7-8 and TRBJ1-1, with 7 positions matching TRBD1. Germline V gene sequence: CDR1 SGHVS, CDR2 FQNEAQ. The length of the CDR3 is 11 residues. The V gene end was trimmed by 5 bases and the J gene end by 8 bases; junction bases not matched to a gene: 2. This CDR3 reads CASSLQGEAFF. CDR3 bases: TGTGCCAGCAGCCTACAGGGGGAAGCTTTCTTT.

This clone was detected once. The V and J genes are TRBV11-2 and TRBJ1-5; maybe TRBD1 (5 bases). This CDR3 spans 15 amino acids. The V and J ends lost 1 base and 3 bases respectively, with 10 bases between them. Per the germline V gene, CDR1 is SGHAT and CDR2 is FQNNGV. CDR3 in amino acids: CASSLVRGNNQPQHF. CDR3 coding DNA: TGTGCCAGCAGCTTAGTTAGGGGAAACAATCAGCCCCAGCATTTT.

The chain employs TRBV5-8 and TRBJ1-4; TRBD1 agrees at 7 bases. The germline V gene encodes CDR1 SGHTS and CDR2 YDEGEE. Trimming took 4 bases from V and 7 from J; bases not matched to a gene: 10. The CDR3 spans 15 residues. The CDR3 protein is CASSEPDRSGEKLFF. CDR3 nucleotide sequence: TGTGCCAGCAGCGAACCGGACAGGTCGGGTGAAAAACTGTTTTTT.